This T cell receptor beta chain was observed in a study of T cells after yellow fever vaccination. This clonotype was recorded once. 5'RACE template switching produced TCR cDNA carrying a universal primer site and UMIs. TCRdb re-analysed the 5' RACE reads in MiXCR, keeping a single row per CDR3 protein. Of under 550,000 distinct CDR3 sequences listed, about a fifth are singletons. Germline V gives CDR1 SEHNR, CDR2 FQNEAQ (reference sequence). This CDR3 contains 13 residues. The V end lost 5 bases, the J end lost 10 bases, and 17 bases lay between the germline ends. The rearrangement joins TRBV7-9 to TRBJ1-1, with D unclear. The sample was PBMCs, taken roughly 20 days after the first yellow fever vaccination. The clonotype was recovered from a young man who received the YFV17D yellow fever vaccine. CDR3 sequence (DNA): TGTGCCAGCAGCCCGCCGACTGATCTGAGAGCTTTCTTT. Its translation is CASSPPTDLRAFF.